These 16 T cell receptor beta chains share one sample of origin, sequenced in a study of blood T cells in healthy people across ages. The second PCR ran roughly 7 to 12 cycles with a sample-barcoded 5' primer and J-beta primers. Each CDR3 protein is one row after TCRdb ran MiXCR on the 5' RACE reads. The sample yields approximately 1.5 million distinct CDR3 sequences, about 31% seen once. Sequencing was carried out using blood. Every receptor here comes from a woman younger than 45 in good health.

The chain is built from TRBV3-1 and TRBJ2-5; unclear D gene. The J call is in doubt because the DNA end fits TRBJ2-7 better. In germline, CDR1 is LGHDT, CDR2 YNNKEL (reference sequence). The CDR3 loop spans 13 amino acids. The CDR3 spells CASSSVGQREQYF. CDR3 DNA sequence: TGTGCCAGCAGCTCGGTTGGGCAGCGCGAGCAGTACTTC.

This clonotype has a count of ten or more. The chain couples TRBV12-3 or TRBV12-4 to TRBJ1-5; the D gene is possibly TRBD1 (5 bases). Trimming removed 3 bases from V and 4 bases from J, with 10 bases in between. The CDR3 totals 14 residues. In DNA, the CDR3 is TGTGCCAGCAGTTTGGGGGACGGTAATCAGCCCCAGCATTTT. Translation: CASSLGDGNQPQHF.

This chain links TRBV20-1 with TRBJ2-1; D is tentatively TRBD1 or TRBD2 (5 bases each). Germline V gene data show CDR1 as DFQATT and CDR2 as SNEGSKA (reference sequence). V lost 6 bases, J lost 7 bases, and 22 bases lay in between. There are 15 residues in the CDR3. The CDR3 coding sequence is TGCAGTGCCAGCCGGGACGGCCTATCGGGAAATGAGCAGTTCTTC. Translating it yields CSASRDGLSGNEQFF.

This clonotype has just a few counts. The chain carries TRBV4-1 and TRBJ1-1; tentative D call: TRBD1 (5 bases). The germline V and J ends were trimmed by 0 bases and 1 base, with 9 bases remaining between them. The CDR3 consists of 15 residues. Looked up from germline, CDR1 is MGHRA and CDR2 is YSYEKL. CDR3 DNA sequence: TGCGCCAGCAGCCAAGATGCGGGGCAGAACACTGAAGCTTTCTTT. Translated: CASSQDAGQNTEAFF.

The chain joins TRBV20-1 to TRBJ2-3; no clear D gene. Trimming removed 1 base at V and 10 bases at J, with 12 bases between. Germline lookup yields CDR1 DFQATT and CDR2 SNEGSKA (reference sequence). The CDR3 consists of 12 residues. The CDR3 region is CSARVGAWAQYF. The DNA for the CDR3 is TGCAGTGCTAGAGTCGGAGCCTGGGCGCAGTATTTT.

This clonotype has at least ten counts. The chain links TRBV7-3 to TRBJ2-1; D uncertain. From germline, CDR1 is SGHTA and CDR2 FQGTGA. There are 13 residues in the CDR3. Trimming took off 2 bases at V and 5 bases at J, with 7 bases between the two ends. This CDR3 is CASSLYRDNEQFF. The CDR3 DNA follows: TGTGCCAGCAGCTTATACAGAGACAATGAGCAGTTCTTC. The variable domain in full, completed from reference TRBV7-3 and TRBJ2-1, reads GAGVSQTPSNKVTEKGKYVELRCDPISGHTALYWYRQSLGQGPEFLIYFQGTGAADDSGLPNDRFFAVRPEGSVSTLKIQRTERGDSAVYLCASSLYRDNEQFFGPGTRLTVL.

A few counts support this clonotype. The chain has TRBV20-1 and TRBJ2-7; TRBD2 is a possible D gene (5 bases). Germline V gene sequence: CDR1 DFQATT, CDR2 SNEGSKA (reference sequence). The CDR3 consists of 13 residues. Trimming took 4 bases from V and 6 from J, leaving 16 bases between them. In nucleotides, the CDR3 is TGCAGTGCTATTGGTGGGAGTTGCGGCGAGCAGTACTTC. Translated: CSAIGGSCGEQYF.

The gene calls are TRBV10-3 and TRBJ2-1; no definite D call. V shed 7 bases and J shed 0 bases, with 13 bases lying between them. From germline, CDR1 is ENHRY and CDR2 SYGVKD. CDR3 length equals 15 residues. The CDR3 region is CAINTALTSYNEQFF. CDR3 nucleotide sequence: TGTGCCATCAATACAGCGTTAACCTCCTACAATGAGCAGTTCTTC.

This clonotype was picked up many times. For the CDR3, the DNA is TGCGCCAGCAGCCCCGGACAGGGGCTCTCCTACGAGCAGTACTTC. It codes for CASSPGQGLSYEQYF. This chain links TRBV4-1 with TRBJ2-7, with 9 bases lining up with TRBD1. The CDR3 contains 15 residues. Germline V lookup: CDR1 MGHRA, CDR2 YSYEKL. V lost 4 bases to trimming and J lost 0 bases; unmatched junction nucleotides: 4.

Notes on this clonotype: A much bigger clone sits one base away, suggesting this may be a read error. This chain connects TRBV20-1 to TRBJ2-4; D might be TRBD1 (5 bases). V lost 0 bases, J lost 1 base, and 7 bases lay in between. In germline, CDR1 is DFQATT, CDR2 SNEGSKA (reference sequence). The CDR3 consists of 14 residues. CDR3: CSARDAGAKNIQYF. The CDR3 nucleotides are TGCAGTGCTAGAGATGCAGGGGCCAAAAACATTCAGTACTTC.

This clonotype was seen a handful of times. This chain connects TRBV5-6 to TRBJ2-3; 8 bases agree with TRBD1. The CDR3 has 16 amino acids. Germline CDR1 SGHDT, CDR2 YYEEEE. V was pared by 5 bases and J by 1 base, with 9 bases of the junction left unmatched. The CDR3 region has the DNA TGTGCCAGCAGTCTTCGAGACAGGGGAGGCACAGATACGCAGTATTTT. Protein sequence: CASSLRDRGGTDTQYF. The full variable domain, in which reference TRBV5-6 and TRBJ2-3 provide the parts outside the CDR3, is DAGVTQSPTHLIKTRGQQVTLRCSPKSGHDTVSWYQQALGQGPQFIFQYYEEEERQRGNFPDRFSGHQFPNYSSELNVNALLLGDSALYLCASSLRDRGGTDTQYFGPGTRLTVL.

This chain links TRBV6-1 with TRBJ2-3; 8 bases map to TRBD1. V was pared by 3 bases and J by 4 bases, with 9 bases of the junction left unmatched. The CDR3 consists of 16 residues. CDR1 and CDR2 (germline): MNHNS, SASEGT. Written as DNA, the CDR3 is TGTGCCAGCAGTGATCCGGGACAGGTTAGCGCAGATACGCAGTATTTT. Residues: CASSDPGQVSADTQYF.

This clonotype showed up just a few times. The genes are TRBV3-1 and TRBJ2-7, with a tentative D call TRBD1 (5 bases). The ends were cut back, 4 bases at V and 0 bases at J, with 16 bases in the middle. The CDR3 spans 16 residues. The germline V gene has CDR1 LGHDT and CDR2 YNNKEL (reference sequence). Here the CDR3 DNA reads TGTGCCAGCAGCCGACGCTTCAGGGTTTTCTCCTACGAGCAGTACTTC. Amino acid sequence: CASSRRFRVFSYEQYF.

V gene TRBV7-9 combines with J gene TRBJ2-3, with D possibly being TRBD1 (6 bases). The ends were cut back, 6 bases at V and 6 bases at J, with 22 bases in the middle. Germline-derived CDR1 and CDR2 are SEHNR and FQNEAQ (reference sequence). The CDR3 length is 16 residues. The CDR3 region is CASSPPTGPLADTQYF. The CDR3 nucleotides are TGTGCCAGCAGTCCCCCGACAGGACCGTTAGCCGATACGCAGTATTTT.

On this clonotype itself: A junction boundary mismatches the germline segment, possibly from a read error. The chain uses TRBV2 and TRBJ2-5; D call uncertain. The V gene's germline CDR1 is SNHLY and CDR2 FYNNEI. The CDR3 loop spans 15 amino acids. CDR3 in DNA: TGTGTCAGCAGTGAAGTCCCAGTGATGGGCGAGACCCAGTACTTC. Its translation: CVSSEVPVMGETQYF.

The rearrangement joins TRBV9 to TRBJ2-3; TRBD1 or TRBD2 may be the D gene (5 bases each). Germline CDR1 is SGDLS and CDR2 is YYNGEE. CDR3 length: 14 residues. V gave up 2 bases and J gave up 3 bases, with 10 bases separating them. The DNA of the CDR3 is TGTGCCAGCAGCGTTCAGGGACGGACAGATACGCAGTATTTT. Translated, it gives CASSVQGRTDTQYF.